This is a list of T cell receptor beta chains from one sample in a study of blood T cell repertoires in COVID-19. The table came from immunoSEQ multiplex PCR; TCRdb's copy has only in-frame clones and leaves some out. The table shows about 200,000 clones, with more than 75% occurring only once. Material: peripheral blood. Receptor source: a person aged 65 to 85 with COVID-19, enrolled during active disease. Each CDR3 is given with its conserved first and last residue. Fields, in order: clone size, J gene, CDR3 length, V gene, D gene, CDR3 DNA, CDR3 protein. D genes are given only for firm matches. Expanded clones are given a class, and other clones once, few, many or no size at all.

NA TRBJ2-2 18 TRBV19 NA TGTGCCAGTAGTATAGGTCCGAGACACCCAACGAACACCGGGGAGCTGTTTTTT CASSIGPRHPTNTGELFF
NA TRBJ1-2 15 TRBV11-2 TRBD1 TGTGCCAGCAGCTTAAGGCAGGGGACAGCGTATGGCTACACCTTC CASSLRQGTAYGYTF
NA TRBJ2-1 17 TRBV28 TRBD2 TGTGCCAGCAGTTTTAACCCCCGGCTAGCGGGAGTCAATGAGCAGTTCTTC CASSFNPRLAGVNEQFF
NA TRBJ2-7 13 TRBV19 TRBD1 TGTGCCAGTAGTGAAACAACAGGGGGCGAGCAGTACTTC CASSETTGGEQYF
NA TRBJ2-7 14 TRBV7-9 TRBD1 TGTGCCAGCAGCTCGGGACAGGGCCTCTACGAGCAGTACTTC CASSSGQGLYEQYF
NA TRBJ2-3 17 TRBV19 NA TGTGCCAGTAGTATAGGGGGTCCAGGGAAAATCACAGATACGCAGTATTTT CASSIGGPGKITDTQYF
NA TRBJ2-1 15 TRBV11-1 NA TGTGCCAGCAGCTTAGTAATCGGACTAACCAGCAGGAAGTTCTTC CASSLVIGLTSRKFF
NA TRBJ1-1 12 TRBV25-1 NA TGTGCCGCCCAACGGGGGAACACTGAAGCTTTCTTT CAAQRGNTEAFF
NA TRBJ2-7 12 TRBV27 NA TGTGCCAGCAGTTCCCGGGGCTACGAGCAGTACTTC CASSSRGYEQYF
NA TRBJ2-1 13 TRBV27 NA TGTGCCAGCAGTCGGCCCGGGGTGAATGAGCAGTTCTTC CASSRPGVNEQFF
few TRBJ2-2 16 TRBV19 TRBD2 TGTGCCAGTAGTATAGCGAGCGGGAAAAACACCGGGGAGCTGTTTTTT CASSIASGKNTGELFF
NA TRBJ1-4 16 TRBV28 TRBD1 TGTGCCAGCCGAACCCCTCAACAGGGGCTTAATGAAAAACTGTTTTTT CASRTPQQGLNEKLFF
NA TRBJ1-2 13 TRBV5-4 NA TGTGCCAGCAAATGGGATGGGGAGGAGGGCTACACCTTC CASKWDGEEGYTF
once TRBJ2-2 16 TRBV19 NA TGTGCCAGTAGTAGCAGCCCGGCAGGGGATACCGGGGAGCTGTTTTTT CASSSSPAGDTGELFF
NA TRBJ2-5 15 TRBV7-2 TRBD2 TGTGCCAGCAGCCCAAGCGGGGGGGGTGGAGAGACCCAGTACTTC CASSPSGGGGETQYF
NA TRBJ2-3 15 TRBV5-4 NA TGTGCCAGCAGCACCCCCGGGGAGAGCACAGATACGCAGTATTTT CASSTPGESTDTQYF
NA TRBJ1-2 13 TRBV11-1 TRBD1 TGTGCCAGCAGCTACGGACAGGGCTATGGCTACACCTTC CASSYGQGYGYTF
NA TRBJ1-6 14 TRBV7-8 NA TGTGCCAGCAGGAACAGCGGTGGTAATTCACCCCTCCACTTT CASRNSGGNSPLHF
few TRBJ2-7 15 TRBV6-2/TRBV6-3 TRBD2 TGTGCCAGCACCCCCCTAGCGGGGGGCCTGTACGAGCAGTACTTC CASTPLAGGLYEQYF
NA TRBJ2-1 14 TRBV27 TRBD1 TGTGCCAGCAGGAGAGACAGGGTCAACAATGAGCAGTTCTTC CASRRDRVNNEQFF
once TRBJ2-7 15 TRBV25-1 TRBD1 TGTGCCAGCAGTGGAACAGGGGGAACGGGAGACGAGCAGTACTTC CASSGTGGTGDEQYF
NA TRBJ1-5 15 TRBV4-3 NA TGCGCCAGCAGCCAAGAGGACAGCCTTAATCAGCCCCAGCATTTT CASSQEDSLNQPQHF
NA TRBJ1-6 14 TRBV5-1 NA TGCGCCAGCAGCTTGGTTGCGGGGAATTCACCCCTCCACTTT CASSLVAGNSPLHF
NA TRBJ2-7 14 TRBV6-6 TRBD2 TGTGCCAGCAGCTCCGGGACTAGCAAACACGAGCAGTACTTC CASSSGTSKHEQYF
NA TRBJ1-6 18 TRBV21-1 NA TGTGCCAGCAGCAAGGGGGGGCAGAGAAGCTCCTATAATTCACCCCTCCACTTT CASSKGGQRSSYNSPLHF
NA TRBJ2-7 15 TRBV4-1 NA TGCGCCAGCAGCCAGAGCGCGGGGGCCCCCTACGAGCAGTACTTC CASSQSAGAPYEQYF
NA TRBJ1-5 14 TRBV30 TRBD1 TGTGCCTGGAGCCGGGACAGTAGCAATCAGCCCCAGCATTTT CAWSRDSSNQPQHF
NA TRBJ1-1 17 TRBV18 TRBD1 TGTGCCAGCTCACCAGAGGTTGCGGGACAGGGGGTTACTGAAGCTTTCTTT CASSPEVAGQGVTEAFF
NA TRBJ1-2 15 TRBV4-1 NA TGCGCCAGCAGCGAATATTTGGGCACTGACTATGGCTACACCTTC CASSEYLGTDYGYTF
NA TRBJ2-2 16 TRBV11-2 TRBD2 TGTGCCAGCAGCACGGGAGGGGTTTGGGTCACCGGGGAGCTGTTTTTT CASSTGGVWVTGELFF
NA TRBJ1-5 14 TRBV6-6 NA TGTGCCAGCAGCTCCGAGGATAGCAATCAGCCCCAGCATTTT CASSSEDSNQPQHF
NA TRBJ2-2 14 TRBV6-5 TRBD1 TGTGCCAGCTGGGCAGGGGGATATACCGGGGAGCTGTTTTTT CASWAGGYTGELFF
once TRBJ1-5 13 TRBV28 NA TGTGCCAGCAGTAGGACACTTAATCAGCCCCAGCATTTT CASSRTLNQPQHF
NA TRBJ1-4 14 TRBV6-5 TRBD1 TGTGCCAGCGTCACAGGGGGAACTAATGAAAAACTGTTTTTT CASVTGGTNEKLFF
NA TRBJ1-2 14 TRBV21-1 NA TGTGCCAGCAGCAAAGATGGGACAGGGAGAGGCTACACCTTC CASSKDGTGRGYTF
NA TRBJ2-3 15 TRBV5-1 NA TGCGCCAGCAGCTTACAGGGTGGGTGGACAGATACGCAGTATTTT CASSLQGGWTDTQYF
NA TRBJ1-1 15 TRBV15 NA TGTGCCACCAGCAGAGTGGGCAGGTTAAACACTGAAGCTTTCTTT CATSRVGRLNTEAFF
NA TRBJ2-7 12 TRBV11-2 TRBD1 TGTGCCTGTGACAGGGGTGGCTACGAGCAGTACTTC CACDRGGYEQYF
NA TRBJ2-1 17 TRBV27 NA TGTGCCAGCATGGTAATCTTGGGGACTCTCCTGCCCGGTGAGCAGTTCTTC CASMVILGTLLPGEQFF
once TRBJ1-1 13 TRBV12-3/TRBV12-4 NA TGTGCCAGCACCGCGGGGGAGAACACTGAAGCTTTCTTT CASTAGENTEAFF
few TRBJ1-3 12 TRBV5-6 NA TGTGCCAGCAGCTTGTACGGGGAGGCCATATATTTT CASSLYGEAIYF
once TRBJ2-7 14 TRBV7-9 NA TGTGCCAGCAGCCCAGGGACACTTTCCTACGAGCAGTACTTC CASSPGTLSYEQYF